This T cell receptor (beta chain) comes out of a study of a mutant IDH1 vaccine in newly diagnosed glioma. About the research overall: Vaccine administration was initiated 4-6 weeks following radiotherapy alone, or with temozolomide cycles. The sex distribution of treated patients was about 62% male and around 40% female, with a mean age of around 40 years. Before enrollment, the patients had been treated with radiotherapy alone, temozolomide alone, or both together. Most of them had received both.

Time point: week 35, safety follow-up. Topical imiquimod accompanied each vaccine dose, which consisted of 300 ug of mutant IDH1 20-mer peptide. In weeks 1, 3, 5, 7, 11, 15, 19 and 23, patients were vaccinated. The data were produced by immunoSEQ multiplex PCR, yet TCRdb's version contains in-frame clones alone and is incomplete. Of 73,000 or so clones in the sample, approximately 81% were seen once. The CDR3 has 17 amino acids. V lost 5 bases to trimming and J lost 2 bases; unmatched junction nucleotides: 6. Germline lookup yields CDR1 SGHDT and CDR2 YYEEEE. Comments on this clone: The antigen is not known.

The TCR comes from a man aged 18 to 29 with glioma. This chain joins TRBV5-6 and TRBJ1-6, with TRBD1 matching over 11 bases. Sequences were derived from PBMCs, sampled from a glioma patient whose treatment included an IDH1 peptide vaccine. CDR3 in DNA: TGTGCCAGCAGACTGGACAGGGGGCAGGCCTATAATTCACCCCTCCACTTT. Protein sequence: CASRLDRGQAYNSPLHF.